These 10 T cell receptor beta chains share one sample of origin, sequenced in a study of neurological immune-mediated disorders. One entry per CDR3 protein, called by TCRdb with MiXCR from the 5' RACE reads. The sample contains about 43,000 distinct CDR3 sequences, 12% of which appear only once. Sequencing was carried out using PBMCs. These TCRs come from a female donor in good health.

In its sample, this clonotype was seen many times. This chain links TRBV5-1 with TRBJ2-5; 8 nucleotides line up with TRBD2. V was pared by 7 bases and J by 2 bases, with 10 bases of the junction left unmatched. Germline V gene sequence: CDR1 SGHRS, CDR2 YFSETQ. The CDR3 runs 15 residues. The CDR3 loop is CASVELAGIQETQYF. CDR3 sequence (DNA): TGCGCCAGCGTGGAGCTAGCGGGTATACAAGAGACCCAGTACTTC. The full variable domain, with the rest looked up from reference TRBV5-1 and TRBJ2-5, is KAGVTQTPRYLIKTRGQQVTLSCSPISGHRSVSWYQQTPGQGLQFLFEYFSETQRNKGNFPGRFSGRQFSNSRSEMNVSTLELGDSALYLCASVELAGIQETQYFGPGTRLLVL.

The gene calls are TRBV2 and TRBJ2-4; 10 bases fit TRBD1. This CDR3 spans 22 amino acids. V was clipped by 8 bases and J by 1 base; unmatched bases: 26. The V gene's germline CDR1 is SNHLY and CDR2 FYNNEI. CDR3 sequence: CASGPIIMPGQGTEAAKNIQYF. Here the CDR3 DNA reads TGTGCCAGCGGCCCCATAATTATGCCGGGACAGGGGACCGAAGCGGCCAAAAACATTCAGTACTTC.

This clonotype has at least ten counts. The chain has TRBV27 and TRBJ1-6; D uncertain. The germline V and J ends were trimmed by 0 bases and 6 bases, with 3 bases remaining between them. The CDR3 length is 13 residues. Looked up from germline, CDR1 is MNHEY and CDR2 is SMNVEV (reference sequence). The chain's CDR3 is CASSLSRNSPLHF. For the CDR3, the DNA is TGTGCCAGCAGTTTATCTCGTAATTCACCCCTCCACTTT.

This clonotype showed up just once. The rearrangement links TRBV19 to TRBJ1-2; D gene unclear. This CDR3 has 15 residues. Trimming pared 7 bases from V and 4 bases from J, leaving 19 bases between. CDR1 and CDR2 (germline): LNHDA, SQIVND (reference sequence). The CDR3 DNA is TGTGCCAGTAAGGACCGCCGCACAGATCTCTATGGCTACACCTTC. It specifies CASKDRRTDLYGYTF.

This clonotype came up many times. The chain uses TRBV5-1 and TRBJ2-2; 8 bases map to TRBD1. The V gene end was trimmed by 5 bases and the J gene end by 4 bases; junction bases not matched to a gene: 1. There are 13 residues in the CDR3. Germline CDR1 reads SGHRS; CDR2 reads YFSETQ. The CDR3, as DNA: TGCGCCAGCAGACAGGGGGTCACCGGGGAGCTGTTTTTT. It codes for CASRQGVTGELFF.

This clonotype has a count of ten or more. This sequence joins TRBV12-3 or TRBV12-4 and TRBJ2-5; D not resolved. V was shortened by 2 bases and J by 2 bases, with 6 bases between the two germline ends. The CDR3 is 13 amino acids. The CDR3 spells CASSLSHQETQYF. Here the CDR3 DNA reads TGTGCCAGCAGTTTATCGCATCAAGAGACCCAGTACTTC.

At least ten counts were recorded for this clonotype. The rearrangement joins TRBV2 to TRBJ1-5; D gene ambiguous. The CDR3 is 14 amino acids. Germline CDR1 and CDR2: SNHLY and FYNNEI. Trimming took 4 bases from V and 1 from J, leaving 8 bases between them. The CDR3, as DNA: TGTGCCAGCAGTGGAACGGAGAGCAATCAGCCCCAGCATTTT. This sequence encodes CASSGTESNQPQHF.

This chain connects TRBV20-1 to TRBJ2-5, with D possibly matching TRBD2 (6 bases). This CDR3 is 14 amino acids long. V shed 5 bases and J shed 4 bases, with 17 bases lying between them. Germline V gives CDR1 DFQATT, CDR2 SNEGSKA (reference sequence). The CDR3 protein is CSAGPSAGLETQYF. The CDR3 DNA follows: TGCAGTGCTGGCCCGTCGGCGGGACTAGAGACCCAGTACTTC.

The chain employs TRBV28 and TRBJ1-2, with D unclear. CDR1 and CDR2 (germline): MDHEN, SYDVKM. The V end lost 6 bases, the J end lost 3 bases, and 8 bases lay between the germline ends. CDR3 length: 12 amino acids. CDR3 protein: CASSPSDYGYTF. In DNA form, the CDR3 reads TGTGCCAGCAGCCCTTCGGACTATGGCTACACCTTC.

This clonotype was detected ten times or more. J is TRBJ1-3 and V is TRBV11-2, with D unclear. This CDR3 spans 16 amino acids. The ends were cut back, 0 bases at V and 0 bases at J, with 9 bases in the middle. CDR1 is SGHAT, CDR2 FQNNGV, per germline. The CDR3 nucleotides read TGTGCCAGCAGCTTAGACGCTTTCAGCTCTGGAAACACCATATATTTT. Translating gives CASSLDAFSSGNTIYF.